This TCR beta chain is drawn from a study of CD8+CD57+ T cells in acquired aplastic anemia. In the study overall: DNA recovered from sorted CD4+ and CD8+ cells had a mean of about 3 ug. Overall study findings and caveats: Found in both controls and patients were twenty-nine CD8+ CDR3 sequences. For CD8+ Simpson's diversity, patients and controls showed no significant difference.

CDR1 is SNHLY, CDR2 FYNNEI, per germline. There are 15 residues in the CDR3. An expansion of CD8+CD57+ cells by flow cytometry had been shown in patients chosen for sequencing. On this clonotype: Its specificity is unknown. A junction end diverges from the germline sequence, so it may reflect a read error.

Genomic DNA served as template for TCR beta VDJ and CDR3 profiling. TCRdb reprocessed the reads with MiXCR, giving one entry per CDR3 protein. The repertoire holds approximately 250,000 distinct CDR3 sequences, 65% to 90% seen once, with 35% to 50% in the top ten. The source material was sorted CD4+, CD8+, or CD8+CD57+ T cells (not recorded which) from PBMCs. This receptor was identified in a human donor with aplastic anemia. V usage is TRBV2 and J usage is TRBJ2-1; tentatively, D is TRBD2 (5 bases). The CDR3 bases are TGTGTCAGTAGTATAGCGAGCGGAGCCTACAATGAGGAGTTCTTC. This translates into CVSSIASGAYNEEFF.